A single sample gave rise to the 12 T cell receptor beta chains below, sequenced in a study of blood T cell repertoires in COVID-19. Sequenced by immunoSEQ multiplex PCR; TCRdb stores in-frame clones only, minus some. Among roughly 230,000 clones, roughly 84% were seen once, and the ten largest hold around 30%. The sequencing input was peripheral blood. The source is a man aged 35 to 55 with acute or convalescent COVID-19.

J is TRBJ1-1 and V is TRBV5-1, with 9 bases identical to TRBD1. Trimming cost V 0 bases and J 6 bases; bases outside gene matches: 3. The CDR3 length is 14 residues. Germline CDR1 reads SGHRS; CDR2 reads YFSETQ. The CDR3 sequence is CASSLVGQGPEAFF. The CDR3 DNA reads TGCGCCAGCAGCTTGGTGGGACAGGGCCCTGAAGCTTTCTTT.

The chain employs TRBV15 and TRBJ1-4; D not certain. V was shortened by 9 bases and J by 5 bases, with 16 bases between the two germline ends. The length of the CDR3 is 14 residues. Germline V gene data show CDR1 as LNHNV and CDR2 as YYDKDF (reference sequence). Here the CDR3 reads CATGPQENNEKLFF. The CDR3 DNA reads TGTGCCACGGGTCCCCAGGAAAACAATGAAAAACTGTTTTTT.

A single count supports this clone. The V gene is TRBV7-3, the J gene TRBJ2-7, with unresolved D. Between the trimmed V and J ends, which lost 2 bases and 0 bases, there was a span of 11 bases. In germline, CDR1 is SGHTA, CDR2 FQGTGA. The CDR3 has 15 amino acids. This chain's CDR3 is CASSLGRAPSYEQYF. CDR3 nucleotides: TGTGCCAGCAGCTTAGGGCGAGCCCCCTCCTACGAGCAGTACTTC.

The J gene is TRBJ1-1, the V gene TRBV5-6; D remains ambiguous. Germline lookup yields CDR1 SGHDT and CDR2 YYEEEE. Trimming cost V 0 bases and J 1 base, with 10 bases left between them. This CDR3 has 15 residues. The DNA for the CDR3 is TGTGCCAGCAGCTTGGGTGATCTAGGGAACACTGAAGCTTTCTTT. It specifies CASSLGDLGNTEAFF.

This clone was observed a single time. The V gene is TRBV15, the J gene TRBJ2-1; 7 bases match TRBD2. CDR1 is LNHNV, CDR2 YYDKDF, per germline (reference sequence). The CDR3 consists of 14 residues. The V gene end was trimmed by 1 base and the J gene end by 15 bases; junction bases not matched to a gene: 12. The CDR3 is CATSRGLAPVNPFF. For the CDR3, the DNA is TGTGCCACCAGCAGAGGACTAGCCCCAGTTAATCCGTTCTTC.

This chain uses TRBV3-1 (or the pseudogene TRBV3-2) with TRBJ2-2; 9 positions match TRBD2. The CDR3 loop spans 16 amino acids. Germline V lookup: CDR1 LGHDT, CDR2 YNNKEL (reference sequence). The V and J ends lost 4 bases and 5 bases, in that order; junction bases with no gene match: 8. The CDR3 DNA is TGTGCCAGCAGCCCCGGACGGACTAGCGCTACCGGGGAGCTGTTTTTT. It translates to CASSPGRTSATGELFF.

The V gene is TRBV6-2 or TRBV6-3, the J gene TRBJ2-7, with 9 bases lining up with TRBD2. CDR1 is MNHEY, CDR2 SVGEGT, per germline. This CDR3 region has 16 residues. V was clipped by 5 bases and J by 0 bases; unmatched bases: 8. CDR3 loop: CASSAPERGASYEQYF. DNA of the CDR3: TGTGCCAGCAGTGCCCCTGAGCGGGGGGCCTCCTACGAGCAGTACTTC.

The chain uses TRBV24-1 and TRBJ2-1; TRBD2 agrees at 15 bases. The V segment lost 3 bases and the J segment 0 bases; nucleotides outside the gene matches: 5. Germline assignment: CDR1 KGHDR and CDR2 SFDVKD. The CDR3 extends over 19 amino acids. For the CDR3, the DNA is TGTGCCACCAGTGATAGGACTAGCGGGAGGGCGAGCTCCTACAATGAGCAGTTCTTC. Encoded protein: CATSDRTSGRASSYNEQFF.

The V call is TRBV19, the J call TRBJ1-1, with 8 positions matching TRBD1. CDR1 and CDR2 (germline): LNHDA, SQIVND (reference sequence). The CDR3 runs to 15 residues. The ends lost 3 bases at V and 0 bases at J; junction bases unmatched: 3. The CDR3 protein is CASSMTGEMNTEAFF. The DNA of the CDR3 is TGTGCCAGTAGTATGACAGGGGAGATGAACACTGAAGCTTTCTTT.

In its sample, this clone was seen once. The rearrangement uses TRBV29-1 and TRBJ1-2; D may be TRBD1 (6 bases). Trimming removed 6 bases at V and 2 bases at J, with 13 bases between. The germline V gene encodes CDR1 SQVTM and CDR2 ANQGSEA. The CDR3 has 13 residues. CDR3 sequence reads: CSVGTQFNYGYTF. As DNA, the CDR3 is TGCAGCGTAGGGACACAATTCAACTATGGCTACACCTTC.

The chain combines TRBV10-3 with TRBJ1-3; D is unresolved. The CDR3 has 14 residues. Trimming left V 2 bases short and J 2 bases short, with 7 bases between. CDR1 and CDR2 (germline): ENHRY, SYGVKD. The CDR3 region is CAISELGAGNTIYF. Written as DNA, the CDR3 is TGTGCCATCAGTGAGCTCGGGGCTGGAAACACCATATATTTT.

This chain joins TRBV5-1 and TRBJ1-3; 7 nucleotides align to TRBD1. The germline V gene encodes CDR1 SGHRS and CDR2 YFSETQ. The CDR3 is 12 amino acids. The V segment lost 5 bases and the J segment 15 bases; nucleotides outside the gene matches: 11. The CDR3 nucleotides read TGCGCCAGCAGTAAAGACAGGGAGGATCCATATTTT. Its protein product is CASSKDREDPYF.